The rows below give T cell receptor beta chains drawn from one sample of a study of long-term antiretroviral therapy in people with HIV. The repertoire was sequenced with immunoSEQ multiplex PCR; TCRdb's copy has only in-frame clones and lacks some. Of more than 20,000 clones listed, approximately 84% are singletons. This sample comprised unsorted PBMCs, obtained 0.5 years before starting antiretroviral therapy. The receptors shown here come from a man aged 35 to 55 with HIV. Each CDR3 is given with its conserved first and last residue. D genes are given only for firm matches. Expanded clones are given a class, and other clones once, few, many or no size at all.

>once|TRBJ2-7|TRBV28|-
TGTGCCAGCAGTGGAGGAAGGGGGGGGGCCTACTCCTACGAGCAGTACTTC
CASSGGRGGAYSYEQYF
>-|TRBJ1-1|TRBV18|TRBD1
TGTGCCAGCTCACCTTCTGGACAGGCCACTGAAGCTTTCTTT
CASSPSGQATEAFF
>once|TRBJ2-5|TRBV29-1|TRBD1
TGCAGCGTTTTTCTCGGGACAGGGGTTCGAGAGACCCAGTACTTC
CSVFLGTGVRETQYF
>-|TRBJ1-1|TRBV7-9|-
TGTGCCAGCAGCCCAGGGGTATCGACCCGAGACGAGAAAACTTTCTTT
CASSPGVSTRDEKTFF
>-|TRBJ2-7|TRBV30|-
TGTGCCTGGGGACCTACAGGAGGAGCGCAGTACTTC
CAWGPTGGAQYF
>-|TRBJ2-4|TRBV5-6|-
TGTGCCAGCAACCGTTGGGGACAACTAGCCAAAAACATTCAGTACTTC
CASNRWGQLAKNIQYF
>-|TRBJ2-3|TRBV5-4|-
TGTGCCAGCAGCTCTAGCGACAGCCCCTACTACACAGATACGCAGTATTTT
CASSSSDSPYYTDTQYF
>-|TRBJ1-2|TRBV25-1|TRBD1
TGTGCCAGCAGTGATCAGTACAGGGGCCGAGAAACTAACTATGGCTACACCTTC
CASSDQYRGRETNYGYTF
>-|TRBJ1-1|TRBV4-1|-
TGCGCCAGCAGCCAAGGAGGGGGGGGCACTGAAGCTTTCTTT
CASSQGGGGTEAFF
>once|TRBJ2-3|TRBV18|-
TGTGCCAGCTCATACGTAGCGCAGACTAGCACAGATACGCAGTATTTT
CASSYVAQTSTDTQYF
>-|TRBJ2-7|TRBV10-3|-
TGTGCCATCAGTGACGCAGGGGTCGAAAGGTACGAGCAGTACTTC
CAISDAGVERYEQYF
>-|TRBJ1-6|TRBV27|TRBD1
TGTGCCAGCAGCAGCGGGACAGGGGGTGTTGAATCACCCCTCCACTTT
CASSSGTGGVESPLHF
>-|TRBJ1-2|TRBV6-1|TRBD1
TGTGCCAGCAGCCCAAGGGGGGACAGGGTCCATGGCTACACCTTC
CASSPRGDRVHGYTF
>-|TRBJ2-5|TRBV9|-
TGTGCCAGCAGCGTATCGGACCGCCAAGAGACCCAGTACTTC
CASSVSDRQETQYF
>-|TRBJ2-5|TRBV7-2|TRBD2
TGTGCCAGCAGCTTGACTAGCGTCGAGACCCAGTACTTC
CASSLTSVETQYF
>-|TRBJ1-6|TRBV2|-
TGTGCCAGCAGCCCCAGTGTCAGCTCCTATAATTCACCCCTCCACTTT
CASSPSVSSYNSPLHF
>few|TRBJ2-2|TRBV7-3|-
TGTGCCAGCAGTCCTGACAGCGCGAACACCGGGGAGCTGTTTTTT
CASSPDSANTGELFF
>-|TRBJ2-1|TRBV19|TRBD2
TGTGCCAGTAGTACACTAGCGAGCTCCTACAATGAGCAGTTCTTC
CASSTLASSYNEQFF
>-|TRBJ2-5|TRBV7-9|-
TGTGCCAGCAGCTTAGGGGGTTACCAAGAGACCCAGTACTTC
CASSLGGYQETQYF
>-|TRBJ1-1|TRBV19|-
TGTGCCAGTAGTATAGGGGTCACTGAAGCTTTCTTT
CASSIGVTEAFF
>once|TRBJ1-1|TRBV7-9|-
TGTGCCAGCGGGCGGGGGACGGGGGCGGCTTTCTTT
CASGRGTGAAFF
>-|TRBJ1-2|TRBV5-6|TRBD1
TGTGCCAGCAGGTGGCAGGGGGCGTATGGCTACACCTTC
CASRWQGAYGYTF
>-|TRBJ1-4|TRBV10-2|-
TGCGCCAGCAGTGAGAGTGGGAATTTCGGGGTTTTTGAAAAACTGTTTTTT
CASSESGNFGVFEKLFF
>-|TRBJ1-5|TRBV15|-
TGTGCCACCAGCAGGGAAACGGACACTCGGGGCAATCCCCAGCATTTT
CATSRETDTRGNPQHF
>-|TRBJ1-1|TRBV19|TRBD1
TGTGCCAGTAGTCCGACAGGGGGCGCGGTGACTGAAGCTTTCTTT
CASSPTGGAVTEAFF
>-|TRBJ1-2|TRBV7-9|TRBD1
TGTGCCAGCAGCCCCCCCGGACAGGGGGCGCGAGGCTACACCTTC
CASSPPGQGARGYTF
>-|TRBJ1-1|TRBV16|-
TGTGCCAGCAGCCAAAGGCCGGAAAACACTGAAGCTTTCTTT
CASSQRPENTEAFF
>-|TRBJ1-1|TRBV6-5|TRBD1
TGTGCCAGCAGTTACTTTACCCAGACAGGGGGAGAAGCTTTCTTT
CASSYFTQTGGEAFF
>-|TRBJ1-2|TRBV19|-
TGTGCCAGCCGTCTGCGGGGGGGCGATGGCTACACCTTC
CASRLRGGDGYTF
>-|TRBJ2-7|TRBV7-2|TRBD1
TGTGCCAGCAGCTCAACCGGGACAGCCTACGAGCAGTACTTC
CASSSTGTAYEQYF
>-|TRBJ2-5|TRBV5-6|-
TGTGCCAGCAGCATCATGACTCATCAAGAGACCCAGTACTTC
CASSIMTHQETQYF
>-|TRBJ2-7|TRBV7-3|-
TGCACCGACCATGCTGGGCAGGTCCGCTACGAGCAGTACTTC
CTDHAGQVRYEQYF